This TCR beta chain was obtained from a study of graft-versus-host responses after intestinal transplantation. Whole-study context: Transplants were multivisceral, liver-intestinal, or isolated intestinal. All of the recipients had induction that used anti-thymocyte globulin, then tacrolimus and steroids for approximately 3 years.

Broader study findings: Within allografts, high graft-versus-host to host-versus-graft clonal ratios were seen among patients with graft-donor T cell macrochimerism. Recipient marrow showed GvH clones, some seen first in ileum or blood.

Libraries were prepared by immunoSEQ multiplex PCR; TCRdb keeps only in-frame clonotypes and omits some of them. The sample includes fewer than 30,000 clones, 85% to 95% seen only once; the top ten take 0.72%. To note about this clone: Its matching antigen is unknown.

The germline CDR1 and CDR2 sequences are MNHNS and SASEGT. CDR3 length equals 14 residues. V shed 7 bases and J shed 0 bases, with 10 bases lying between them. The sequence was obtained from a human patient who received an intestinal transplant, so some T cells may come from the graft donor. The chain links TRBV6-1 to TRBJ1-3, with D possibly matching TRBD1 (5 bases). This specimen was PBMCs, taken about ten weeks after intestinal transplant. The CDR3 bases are TGTGCCAGCACCCGACAGATCTCTGGAAACACCATATATTTT. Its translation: CASTRQISGNTIYF.